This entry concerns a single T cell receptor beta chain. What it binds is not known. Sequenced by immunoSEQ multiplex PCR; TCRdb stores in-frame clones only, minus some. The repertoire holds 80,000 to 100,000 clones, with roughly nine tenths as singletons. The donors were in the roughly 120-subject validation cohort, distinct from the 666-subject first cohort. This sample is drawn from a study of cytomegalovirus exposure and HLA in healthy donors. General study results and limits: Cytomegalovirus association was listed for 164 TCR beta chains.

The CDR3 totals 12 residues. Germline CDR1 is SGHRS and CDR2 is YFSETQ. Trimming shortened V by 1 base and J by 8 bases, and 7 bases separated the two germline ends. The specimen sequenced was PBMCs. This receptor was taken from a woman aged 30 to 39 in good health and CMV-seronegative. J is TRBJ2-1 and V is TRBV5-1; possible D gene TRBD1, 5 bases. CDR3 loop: CASSLLGHEQFF. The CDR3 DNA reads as TGCGCCAGCAGCTTGCTGGGGCATGAGCAGTTCTTC.